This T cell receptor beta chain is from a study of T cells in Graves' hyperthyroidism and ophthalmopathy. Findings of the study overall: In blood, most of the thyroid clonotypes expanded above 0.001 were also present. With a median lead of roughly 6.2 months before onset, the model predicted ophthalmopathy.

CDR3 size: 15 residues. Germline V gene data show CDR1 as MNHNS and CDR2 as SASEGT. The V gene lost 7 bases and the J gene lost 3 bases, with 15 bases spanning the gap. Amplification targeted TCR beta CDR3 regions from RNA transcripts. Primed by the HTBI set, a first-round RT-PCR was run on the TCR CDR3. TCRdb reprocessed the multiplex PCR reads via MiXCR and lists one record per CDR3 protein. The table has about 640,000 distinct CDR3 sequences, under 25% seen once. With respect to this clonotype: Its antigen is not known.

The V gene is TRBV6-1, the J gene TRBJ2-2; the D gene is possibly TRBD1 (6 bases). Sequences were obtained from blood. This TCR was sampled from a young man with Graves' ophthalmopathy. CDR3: CASTKDQGYTGELFF. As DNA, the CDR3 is TGTGCCAGCACCAAAGACCAGGGGTACACCGGGGAGCTGTTTTTT.